This T cell receptor beta chain was found in a study of shared clonotypes between healthy human individuals (dated by TCRdb to the early 2020s). Concerning the study at large: A couple of women and a few men aged 18 to 49 years were included in the cohort. Per donor, three plates each were used for CD4 naive and CD4 memory, two for CD8 naive, and one for CD8 memory. Blood TCR repertoires of five healthy adults were deeply sequenced to estimate repertoire size and the extent of clonotype sharing between individuals. To increase sequencing depth and limit assay-specific biases, TCR repertoire library preparation and sequencing were carried out by different laboratories using diverse techniques. Per donor, leukapheresis produced somewhere between about 0.85 and 9.5 billion PBMCs. Study-wide conclusions, independent of this receptor: Incomplete sequencing was indicated by rarefaction of sorted-subset datasets, despite the large sequencing depth. Sampling was restricted to blood, and TCR repertoires in tissue are likely to differ from TCR repertoires in blood. Across a few donors, around 5% of naive CD4, approximately 3.6% of naive CD8, around 2.1% of memory CD4, and about 0.44% of memory CD8 clonotypes were shared. Pairwise subsampling led to the expectation that sequencing depth would affect the degree of clonotype sharing among donors. Compared with non-shared clonotypes, the clonotypes found in all four sorted-subset donors had higher generation probabilities. Because the study included a small number of donors, the genetic and exposure-history diversity represented was limited. Estimated clonotype richness was generally larger for naive than for memory subsets.

Using the deep immunoSEQ assay, TCR CDR3 regions were amplified from genomic DNA by multiplex PCR. Genomic DNA extracted from each cell subset was distributed evenly over all wells of several immunoSEQ 96-well plates, and each plate served as one replicate. For sorted subsets, around 200 ng genomic DNA, equal to tens of thousands of T cell genomes, was loaded into each replicate PCR. The purified libraries were quantified using a Qubit 3.0 fluorometer, sized with a Bioanalyzer 2100, and then quantified again using the KAPA Library Quantification kit. Every immunoSEQ 96-well plate was sequenced on a dedicated single-read 150-cycle Illumina NextSeq 550 flow cell. As for the authors' bioinformatics: Because only junctional sequences without quality scores were contained in the immunoSEQ output, filtering matching that applied to full-length reads could not be performed. To assign V/J genes and CDR3, sequences were annotated using PyIR, a Python wrapper for IgBLAST v1.9, with IMGT germline references. Reads were filtered out if the reads had weak V/J assignments (E-value above 1e-6), no CDR3, stop codons, out-of-frame junctions, or ambiguous translated residues. V3J clonotypes were defined as sequences sharing an identical inferred V gene, J gene, and CDR3 amino acid sequence. To compute the percentage overlap between repertoires, the number of shared unique clonotypes was divided by the size of the smaller repertoire. Richness of each repertoire was evaluated using RTK rarefaction, the Chao1 estimator, and Recon v2.1 estimates of unobserved clonotypes. OLGA was used to compute generation probabilities for all TCRbeta clonotypes that the gDNA method yielded from a few donors. Here the immuneACCESS table is served through TCRdb, limited to in-frame sequences with V and J called. Missing clones are a known gap in these copies; in checked studies unresolved V genes cover under half, and the rest lacks a known reason. The V and J calls and the clone size are those of that table, but D and trimming were determined from the DNA. The sample table contains fewer than 1 million clones; only one count was recorded for just over 95% of them. The top ten clones comprise around 0.25% of the sample.

The CDR3, cysteine through phenylalanine, is 16 amino acids long. Left in the record is the CDR3 DNA by itself, 48 bases read in frame from the first base. CDR1 SGHTA and CDR2 FQGNSA are derived from the germline V gene. Germline trimming: 4 bases from V, 0 bases from J; junction bases outside gene matches: 9. This clone was picked up one time. It lacks a known antigen. No clone much larger than this one lies a single base away; base qualities are absent. For the CD8 naive samples, CD45RO-negative cells were positively selected for CCR7, yielding a CD45RA+CCR7+ population from which TemRA cells were excluded. Healthy HIV-negative adults with no recently reported acute infections or vaccinations were included as donors. All donors were Caucasian adults living in Nashville, Tennessee, USA. Blood was obtained by leukapheresis, after which PBMCs were separated by Ficoll-Histopaque density gradient centrifugation and cryopreserved in liquid nitrogen vapor phase. Analytical flow cytometry was used to check the purity and quantity of every magnetically sorted T cell population. Each sorted fraction had its genomic DNA isolated and then quantified by UV absorbance on a Nanodrop 2000c.

The sample consisted of naive CD8+ T cells sorted from blood. The label giving this sample's cell subset or site can be read as: CD45RA+CCR7+. The clonotype comes from a man younger than 45 in good health. The chain is encoded by TRBV7-2 joined to TRBJ2-7, with TRBD2 identical over 7 junction bases. The CDR3 region has the sequence CASSSLGRGSSYEQYF. The sequenced DNA is TGTGCCAGCAGCTCTCTGGGGCGGGGGAGCTCCTACGAGCAGTACTTC.